This entry concerns a single T cell receptor (beta chain). These data originate in a study of control samples from healthy donors and cancer patients. This CDR3 is built from 14 residues. The germline gives CDR1 SQVTM, CDR2 ANQGSEA. The V end lost 3 bases, the J end lost 5 bases, and 16 bases lay between the germline ends. TCRdb's table, derived via immunoSEQ multiplex PCR, lists solely in-frame clones and lacks some. The profile shows some 140,000 clones, more than 85% of them singletons. This receptor was identified in a young woman in good health. Sequenced material: blood. The chain carries TRBV29-1 and TRBJ1-1; possible D gene TRBD1, 6 bases. CDR3 nucleotides: TGCAGCGTTGACCCTCACGGGGGCAGAACTGAAGCTTTCTTT. It yields the protein CSVDPHGGRTEAFF.